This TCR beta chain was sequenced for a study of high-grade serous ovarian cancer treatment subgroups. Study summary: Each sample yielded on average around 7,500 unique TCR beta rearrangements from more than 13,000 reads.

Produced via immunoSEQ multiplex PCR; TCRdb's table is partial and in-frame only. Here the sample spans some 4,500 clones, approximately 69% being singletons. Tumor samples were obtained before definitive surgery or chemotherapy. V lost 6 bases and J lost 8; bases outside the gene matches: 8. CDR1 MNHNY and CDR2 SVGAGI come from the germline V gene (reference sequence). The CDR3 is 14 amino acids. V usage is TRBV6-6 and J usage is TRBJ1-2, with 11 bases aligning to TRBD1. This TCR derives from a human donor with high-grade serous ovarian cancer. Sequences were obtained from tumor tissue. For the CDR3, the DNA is TGTGCCAGCAGACTCGGGACAGGGGGTTCGGGCTACACCTTC. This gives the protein CASRLGTGGSGYTF.